There are many counts of the clone carrying this T cell receptor (beta chain). Its specificity is unknown. This entry comes from a study of breast tumors, draining lymph nodes, adjacent tissues. Findings and limits, study-wide: Findings are consistent with lymph node origin and intratumoral expansion of most tumor T cells. Luminal-like breast cancer showed significantly higher tumor–nontumor repertoire similarity than basal-like.

Germline CDR1 and CDR2: MNHEY and SMNVEV (reference sequence). CDR3 size: 17 residues. Trimming left V 0 bases short and J 2 bases short, with 15 bases between. The lymph nodes were axillary draining lymph nodes from breast cancer patients. TCRdb re-derived calls from the multiplex PCR reads in MiXCR, one entry per CDR3 protein. The table includes nearly 110,000 distinct CDR3 sequences, more than 30% detected once. The clonotype comes from a female donor with breast cancer. Some clones in this sample may be carry-over from other donors' samples. Source material: axillary lymph node tissue. This sequence joins TRBV27 and TRBJ2-3; D may be TRBD1 or TRBD2 (5 bases each). CDR3 loop: CASSLSPGTQITDTQYF. In DNA, the CDR3 is TGTGCCAGCAGTTTATCCCCCGGGACCCAGATCACAGATACGCAGTATTTT.